Shown below are 11 T cell receptor beta chains from a single sample sequenced in a study of blood T cell repertoires in COVID-19. Generated by immunoSEQ multiplex PCR, the TCRdb table keeps only in-frame clones and is missing some. The table records a few hundred thousand clones, 90% of them present only once. The sequenced sample consisted of PBMCs or T cells enriched from blood (not recorded which). The receptor source for this set is a woman aged 18-29 years with acute COVID-19.

This chain uses TRBV19 with TRBJ2-7, with 9 positions matching TRBD2. This CDR3 has 15 residues. CDR1 and CDR2 from the germline V gene are LNHDA and SQIVND (reference sequence). The trim removed 5 bases at V and 4 bases at J, leaving 9 bases unmatched. CDR3 sequence: CASSPEGGREYEQYF. The CDR3 DNA is TGTGCCAGTAGTCCGGAGGGCGGGAGGGAATACGAGCAGTACTTC.

This chain links TRBV28 with TRBJ2-3; 9 bases line up with TRBD2. Germline V gives CDR1 MDHEN, CDR2 SYDVKM. The CDR3 runs 18 residues. Trimming removed 8 bases from V and 4 bases from J; junction bases left unmatched: 19. The CDR3 spells CASGYRSGRIGGPDTQYF. CDR3 bases: TGTGCCAGCGGCTACAGGAGCGGGAGGATTGGGGGACCAGATACGCAGTATTTT.

J is TRBJ2-7 and V is TRBV5-4; 14 nucleotides align to TRBD2. Germline trimming cut 3 bases from V and 4 bases from J; bases unmatched to any gene: 12. In germline, CDR1 is SGHNT, CDR2 YYREEE (reference sequence). The CDR3 covers 18 residues. The CDR3 sequence is CASSSLPPGLAGEYEQYF. In nucleotides, the CDR3 is TGTGCCAGCAGCTCTCTACCACCGGGACTAGCGGGAGAGTACGAGCAGTACTTC.

This clone was observed a single time. This chain uses TRBV28 with TRBJ1-4, with D possibly TRBD1 on 5 matching bases. The CDR3 loop spans 15 amino acids. The V end was cut by 3 bases, the J end by 0 bases, with 8 bases between. Germline CDR1 MDHEN, CDR2 SYDVKM. The CDR3 protein is CASSFPTATNEKLFF. In DNA form, the CDR3 reads TGTGCCAGCAGTTTCCCGACAGCAACTAATGAAAAACTGTTTTTT.

The chain recombines TRBV2 with TRBJ2-7, with 7 bases that match TRBD1. The CDR3 consists of 14 residues. Per the germline V gene, CDR1 is SNHLY and CDR2 is FYNNEI. Unmatched junction bases numbered 14, after V lost 11 bases and J lost 4 bases. The CDR3 DNA follows: TGTGCCGGGAGAAACAGGACAGGAGCTTACGAGCAGTACTTC. Its protein product is CAGRNRTGAYEQYF.

The rearrangement joins TRBV28 to TRBJ2-5; possibly TRBD1 for D (6 bases). Germline CDR1 and CDR2: MDHEN and SYDVKM. This CDR3 spans 13 amino acids. V was shortened by 5 bases and J by 5 bases, with 12 bases between the two germline ends. The CDR3 region is CASSLQGWETQYF. The CDR3 DNA sequence: TGTGCCAGCAGTCTACAGGGATGGGAGACCCAGTACTTC.

In this sample, this clone turned up once. V and J are TRBV28 and TRBJ2-2; possibly TRBD1 for D (5 bases). The V and J ends lost 6 bases and 4 bases respectively, with 6 bases between them. CDR3 length equals 12 residues. Germline CDR1 and CDR2: MDHEN and SYDVKM. Here the CDR3 DNA reads TGTGCCAGCAGCAGGGCCACCGGGGAGCTGTTTTTT. It yields the protein CASSRATGELFF.

V gene TRBV19 combines with J gene TRBJ1-1; D might be TRBD1 (6 bases). The length of the CDR3 is 12 residues. V gave up 7 bases and J gave up 7 bases, with 13 bases separating them. CDR1 is LNHDA, CDR2 SQIVND, per germline (reference sequence). In DNA, the CDR3 is TGTGCCAGTACCATTCCACAGGGTGAAGCTTTCTTT. It translates to CASTIPQGEAFF.

CDR3: CASSVHRDRGLMGTEAFF. CDR3 coding DNA: TGTGCCAGCAGCGTACACCGGGACAGGGGGCTAATGGGCACTGAAGCTTTCTTT. The chain recombines TRBV9 with TRBJ1-1; 12 bases map to TRBD1. V lost 1 base and J lost 4; bases outside the gene matches: 11. From germline, CDR1 is SGDLS and CDR2 YYNGEE. CDR3 length: 18 residues.

This chain joins TRBV7-6 and TRBJ2-7, with a possible D match to TRBD1 (6 bases). Germline V gene lookup returns CDR1 SGHVS and CDR2 FNYEAQ. Trimming shortened V by 4 bases and J by 3 bases, and 13 bases separated the two germline ends. The CDR3 extends over 14 amino acids. The CDR3 nucleotides are TGTGCCAGCAGCTCCGGTAGGGGGAACTACGAGCAGTACTTC. Its translation: CASSSGRGNYEQYF.

The V and J genes are TRBV30 and TRBJ2-1, with TRBD2 matching 8 bases. There are 15 residues in the CDR3. V lost 3 bases and J lost 5; bases outside the gene matches: 9. Germline CDR1 and CDR2: GTSNPN and SVGIG (reference sequence). CDR3 nucleotide sequence: TGTGCCTGGAGGGAGTCGACTAGCGCCAACAATGAGCAGTTCTTC. Translating it yields CAWRESTSANNEQFF.